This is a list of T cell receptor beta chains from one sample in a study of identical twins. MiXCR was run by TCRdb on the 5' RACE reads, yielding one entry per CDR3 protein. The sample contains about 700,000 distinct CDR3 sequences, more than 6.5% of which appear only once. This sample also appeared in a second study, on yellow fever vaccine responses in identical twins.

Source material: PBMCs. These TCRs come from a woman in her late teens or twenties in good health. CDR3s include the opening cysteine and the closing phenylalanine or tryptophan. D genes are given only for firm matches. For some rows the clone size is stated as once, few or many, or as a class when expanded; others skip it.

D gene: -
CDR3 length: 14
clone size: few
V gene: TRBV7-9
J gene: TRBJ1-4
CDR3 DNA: TGTGCCAGCGGCGCGCGAGCAACTAATGAAAAACTGTTTTTT
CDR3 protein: CASGARATNEKLFF

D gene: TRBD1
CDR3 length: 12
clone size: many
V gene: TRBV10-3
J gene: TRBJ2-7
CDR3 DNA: TGTGCCATCAGTGAGGTGACAGGGGAGCAGTACTTC
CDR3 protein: CAISEVTGEQYF

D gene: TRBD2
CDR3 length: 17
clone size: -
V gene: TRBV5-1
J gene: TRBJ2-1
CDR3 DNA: TGCGCCAGCAGCTTGGTACGGGGGGGACCTGATTTGGATGAGCAGTTCTTC
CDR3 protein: CASSLVRGGPDLDEQFF

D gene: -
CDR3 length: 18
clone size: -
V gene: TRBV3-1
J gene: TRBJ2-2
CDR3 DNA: TGTGCCAGCAGCCAAGAACCCAGGGCCTACCTGAACACCGGGGAGCTGTTTTTT
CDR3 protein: CASSQEPRAYLNTGELFF

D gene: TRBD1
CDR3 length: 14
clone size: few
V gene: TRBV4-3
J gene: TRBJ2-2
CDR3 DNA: TGCGCCAGCAGCCCCGGGACAGCGGACGGGGAGCTGTTTTTT
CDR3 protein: CASSPGTADGELFF

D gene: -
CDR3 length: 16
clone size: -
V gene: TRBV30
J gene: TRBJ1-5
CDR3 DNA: TGTGCCTGGAGTGACAGGGCACGGGGCGGCTATCAGCCCCAGCATTTT
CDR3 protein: CAWSDRARGGYQPQHF

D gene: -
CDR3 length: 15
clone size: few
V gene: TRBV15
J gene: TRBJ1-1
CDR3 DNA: TGTGCCACCAGCACGGACTGGTTGGTGGACACTGAAGCTTTCTTT
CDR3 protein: CATSTDWLVDTEAFF

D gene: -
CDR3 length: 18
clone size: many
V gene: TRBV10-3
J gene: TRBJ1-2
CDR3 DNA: TGTGCCATCAGTGAGTCGAAAGGGGACTACTTTAAAGAATATGGCTACACCTTC
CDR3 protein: CAISESKGDYFKEYGYTF

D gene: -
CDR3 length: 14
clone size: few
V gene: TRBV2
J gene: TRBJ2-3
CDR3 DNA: TGTGCCAGCATGAGAGGGCTACTCGGGGATACGCAGTATTTT
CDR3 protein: CASMRGLLGDTQYF

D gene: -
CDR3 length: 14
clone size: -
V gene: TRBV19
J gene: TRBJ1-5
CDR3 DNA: TGTGCCAGTAGTAGCGGGGGGCGCGGGCAGCCCCAGCATTTT
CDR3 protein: CASSSGGRGQPQHF

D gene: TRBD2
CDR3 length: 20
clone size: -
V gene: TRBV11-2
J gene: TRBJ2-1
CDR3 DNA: TGTGCCAGCAGCGCCAAGGGACTAGCGGGAGGACCCAGCTCCTACAATGAGCAGTTCTTC
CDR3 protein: CASSAKGLAGGPSSYNEQFF

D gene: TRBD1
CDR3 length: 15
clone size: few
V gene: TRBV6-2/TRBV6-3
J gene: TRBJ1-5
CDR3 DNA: TGTGCCAGCAGTCCGGGGGGACAGCACAATCAGCCCCAGCATTTT
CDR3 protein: CASSPGGQHNQPQHF

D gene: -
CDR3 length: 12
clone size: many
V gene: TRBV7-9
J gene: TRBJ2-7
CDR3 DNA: TGTGCCAGCAGCTTAAATGACTACGAGCAGTACTTC
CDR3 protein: CASSLNDYEQYF

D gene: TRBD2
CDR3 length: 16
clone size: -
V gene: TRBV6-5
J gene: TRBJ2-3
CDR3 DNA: TGTGCCAGCAGTTACTGGACTAGCGGGGGGGTTGATACGCAGTATTTT
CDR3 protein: CASSYWTSGGVDTQYF

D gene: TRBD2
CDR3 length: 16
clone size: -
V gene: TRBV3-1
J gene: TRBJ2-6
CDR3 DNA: TGTGCCAGCAGCCAAGACGCGGGGGCTGGGGCCAACGTCCTGACTTTC
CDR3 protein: CASSQDAGAGANVLTF

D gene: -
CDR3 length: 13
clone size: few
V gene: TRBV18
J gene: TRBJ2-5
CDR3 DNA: TGTGCCAGCTCTCGCTGGGGCCAAGAGACCCAGTACTTC
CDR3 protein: CASSRWGQETQYF

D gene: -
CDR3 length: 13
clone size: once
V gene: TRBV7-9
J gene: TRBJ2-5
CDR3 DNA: TGTGCCAGCAGTTCGGACGGGATTGCGACCCAGTACTTC
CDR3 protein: CASSSDGIATQYF

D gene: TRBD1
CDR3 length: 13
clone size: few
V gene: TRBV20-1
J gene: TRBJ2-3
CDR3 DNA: TGCAGTGCACCCCCAGGGGGAAAGGATACGCAGTATTTT
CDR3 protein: CSAPPGGKDTQYF

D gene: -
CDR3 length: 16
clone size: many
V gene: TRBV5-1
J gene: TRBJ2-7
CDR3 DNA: TGCGCCAGCAGCTTGGCCTCACCAGCGCCCCGGAACGAGCAGTACTTC
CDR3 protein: CASSLASPAPRNEQYF